This TCR beta chain was recovered during a study of blood T cells in healthy people across ages. This clonotype was detected many times. Then a second PCR, running about 6 to 11 cycles, was carried out with a sample-barcoded 5' primer and a J-beta primer mix. TCRdb reprocessed the 5' RACE reads via MiXCR and lists one record per CDR3 protein. The profile shows more than 700,000 distinct CDR3 sequences, about half of them singletons. Trimming stripped 5 bases from V and 7 bases from J, with 12 bases between. The germline V gene has CDR1 MNHEY and CDR2 SMNVEV (reference sequence). The CDR3 consists of 13 residues.

The V gene is TRBV27, the J gene TRBJ2-1; possibly TRBD1 for D (6 bases). The sequencing sample was made of blood. The source of this sequence is an older man in good health. CDR3 in amino acids: CASSQQGRNEQFF. Written as DNA, the CDR3 is TGTGCCAGCAGTCAACAGGGTAGGAATGAGCAGTTCTTC.